This is a list of T cell receptor beta chains from one sample in a study of tumor-infiltrating lymphocytes in oesophageal squamous cell carcinoma. TCRdb re-analysed the PCR reads in MiXCR, keeping a single row per CDR3 protein. The sample includes under 20,000 distinct CDR3 sequences, less than 50% seen only once; the top ten take 29%. Sequencing was done on a sample of esophageal tumor tissue. The receptor set was obtained from a male donor with esophageal squamous cell carcinoma. The CDR3 runs from the conserved cysteine through the conserved F or W. The D gene is left open where the match is weak. Where a row states a size, it is once, few, many or the class of an expanded clone; other rows omit it.

V gene,clone size,J gene,D gene,CDR3 DNA,CDR3 protein
TRBV10-2,-,TRBJ2-5,-,TGCGCCAGCAGTGAAGTCGGGGAGACCCAGTACTTC,CASSEVGETQYF
TRBV6-6,-,TRBJ2-6,-,TGTGCCAGCAGTTACTCCGGGTCCCCTGGGGCCAACGTCCTGACTTTC,CASSYSGSPGANVLTF
TRBV7-2,-,TRBJ2-4,-,TGTGCCAGCAGCTTACAACAGGTGAAGGAGCAGTACTTC,CASSLQQVKEQYF
TRBV10-3,once,TRBJ1-1,-,TGTGCCAGCAGTCGCAGGGAGCGTACTGAAGCTTTCTTT,CASSRRERTEAFF
TRBV6-6,-,TRBJ2-1,-,TGTGCCAGCAGTTACCAGGACAGTTACAATGAGCAGTTCTTC,CASSYQDSYNEQFF
TRBV27,-,TRBJ2-1,-,TGTGCCAGCAGTTTACCGGGACTGCCAAATGAGCAGTTCTTC,CASSLPGLPNEQFF
TRBV5-5,many,TRBJ2-7,-,TGTGCCAGCAGCCGGGGTGGGCTCCCTACAGGTGAGCAGTACTTC,CASSRGGLPTGEQYF
TRBV7-2,medium-sized,TRBJ2-7,-,TGTGCCAGCAGCCAGAACTCCTACGAGCAGTACTTC,CASSQNSYEQYF
TRBV7-2,-,TRBJ2-7,TRBD1,TGTGCCAGCAGCTTAGGTGCCGAGACAGGGTTCTACGAGCAGTACTTC,CASSLGAETGFYEQYF
TRBV10-3,medium-sized,TRBJ2-1,-,TGTGCCATCAGTGAGTCGCACAGCAAGGGCAATGAGCAGTTCTTC,CAISESHSKGNEQFF
TRBV7-9,medium-sized,TRBJ1-6,-,TGTGCCAGCAGCCGCGACAGTGAGAATTCACCCCTCCACTTT,CASSRDSENSPLHF
TRBV28,-,TRBJ2-3,-,TGTGCCAGCACCCCGGGGCGAACAGATACGCAGTATTTT,CASTPGRTDTQYF
TRBV30,-,TRBJ1-1,-,TGTGCCTGGAGTACGACAGGGAACACTGAAGCTTTCTTT,CAWSTTGNTEAFF
TRBV4-2,few,TRBJ1-4,-,TGTGCCAGCAGCCACAAGAGCGGTGGTGAAAAACTGTTTTTT,CASSHKSGGEKLFF
TRBV2,medium-sized,TRBJ1-1,TRBD1,TGTGCCAGCTTCCGCCGACAGGGCAGCACTGAAGCTTTCTTT,CASFRRQGSTEAFF
TRBV7-8,many,TRBJ1-5,TRBD1,TGTGCCAGCAGCCGACAGGGAGATCAGCCCCAGCATTTT,CASSRQGDQPQHF
TRBV7-2,-,TRBJ2-5,-,TGTGCCAGCAGCCTGTTAGGGGCTAGCACAGATACGCAGTACTTC,CASSLLGASTDTQYF
TRBV7-8,-,TRBJ2-7,-,TGTGCCAGCAGCCCGAGGACGGTGGGAGCCTACGAGCAGTACTTC,CASSPRTVGAYEQYF
TRBV7-2,few,TRBJ2-5,-,TGTGCCAGCAGCGCTTTGACCCAAGAGACCCAGTACTTC,CASSALTQETQYF
TRBV7-9,-,TRBJ2-1,TRBD2,TGTGCCAGCAGACGTAGAGGGGAGACTAGCGGGAGTATGCCCTACAATGAGCAGTTCTTC,CASRRRGETSGSMPYNEQFF
TRBV19,many,TRBJ2-3,TRBD2,TGTGCCAGTAGTATAGACCACGGACTAGCGTCTAGCACAGATACGCAGTATTTT,CASSIDHGLASSTDTQYF
TRBV24-1,-,TRBJ2-2,-,TGTGCCACCAGGTCCACTAGAACAACCGGGGAGCTGTTTTTT,CATRSTRTTGELFF
TRBV2,many,TRBJ1-1,-,TGTGCCAGCAGCCCCACTGGACCGAACACTGAAGCTTTCTTT,CASSPTGPNTEAFF
TRBV7-2,-,TRBJ1-1,-,TGTGCCAGCAGCCCGATGATGGGTCGGTACACTGAAGCTTTCTTT,CASSPMMGRYTEAFF
TRBV5-1,many,TRBJ2-7,-,TGCGCCAGCAGCAGAACGGGAAACTACGAGCAGTACTTC,CASSRTGNYEQYF
TRBV19,-,TRBJ1-1,TRBD1,TGTGCCAGTAGTGTCGGACAGGGGAGCGCTGAAGCTTTCTTT,CASSVGQGSAEAFF
TRBV6-1,many,TRBJ2-7,TRBD1,TGTGCCAGCAGTCCTCCGGGACAGGGGTTATACGAGCAGTACTTC,CASSPPGQGLYEQYF
TRBV27,many,TRBJ2-5,TRBD2,TGTGCCAGCACCAATACTGGGACTAGCGTAAAATACTTC,CASTNTGTSVKYF
TRBV5-1,-,TRBJ2-6,TRBD1,TGCGCCAGCAGCTTGAGGACAGGGACAAACTCTGGGGCCAACGTCCTGACTTTC,CASSLRTGTNSGANVLTF
TRBV6-6,many,TRBJ2-7,TRBD2,TGTGCCAGCAGTTACGGCCCCGGACTAGCGGGAGGGCTCCCCCCCTACGAGCAGTACTTC,CASSYGPGLAGGLPPYEQYF
TRBV7-3,-,TRBJ2-3,-,TGTGCCAGCAGCTCGACACAGGGTGATACGCAGTATTTT,CASSSTQGDTQYF
TRBV6-6,-,TRBJ1-2,-,TGTGCCAGCAGTTACTCCCTGCACTATGGCTACACCTTC,CASSYSLHYGYTF
TRBV14,many,TRBJ2-7,-,TGTGCCAGCAGCCAAGGTCTGTTGTACGAGCAGTACTTC,CASSQGLLYEQYF
TRBV7-2,few,TRBJ2-3,-,TGTGCCAGCAGCCCTCAGCTGATCTGGGGGGAGCTGGCAGATACGCAGTATTTT,CASSPQLIWGELADTQYF
TRBV28,-,TRBJ1-1,-,TGTGCCAGCAGATATTCCAGGGAGCTCACTGAAGCTTTCTTT,CASRYSRELTEAFF